What follows are 18 T cell receptor beta chains derived from one specimen sequenced in a study of blood T cell repertoires in COVID-19. Libraries were prepared by immunoSEQ multiplex PCR; TCRdb keeps only in-frame clonotypes and omits some of them. Of some 510,000 clones listed, 85% to 90% were seen once; the top ten hold approximately 1.8%. Sequenced input: PBMCs or T cells enriched from blood (not recorded which). These receptors were obtained from a woman in her 40s who had recovered from COVID-19.

The chain links TRBV10-3 to TRBJ2-1, with 7 bases lining up with TRBD1. V lost 10 bases and J lost 0; bases outside the gene matches: 12. The CDR3 sequence is 16 residues long. Germline V CDR1 and CDR2: ENHRY, SYGVKD. DNA for the CDR3: TGTGCCACGAAGGGACAGTCCCCGAGCTCCTACAATGAGCAGTTCTTC. Translation gives CATKGQSPSSYNEQFF.

The rearrangement joins TRBV30 to TRBJ2-1; D is ambiguous. CDR1 and CDR2 (germline): GTSNPN, SVGIG (reference sequence). The CDR3 is made up of 11 amino acids. Trimming removed 5 bases at V and 3 bases at J, with 5 bases between. Written as DNA, the CDR3 is TGTGCCTGGGCAGACTACAATGAGCAGTTCTTC. The encoded protein is CAWADYNEQFF.

This chain links TRBV7-9 with TRBJ2-1; TRBD1 is a possible D gene (5 bases). CDR3 length: 13 residues. Germline V gene data show CDR1 as SEHNR and CDR2 as FQNEAQ (reference sequence). V was pared by 2 bases and J by 4 bases, with 6 bases between. The CDR3 sequence is CASSLQGYNEQFF. The CDR3 DNA reads as TGTGCCAGCAGCTTACAGGGATACAATGAGCAGTTCTTC.

A single count supports this clone. V gene TRBV19 combines with J gene TRBJ1-3; TRBD1 matches at 12 bases. V was pared by 2 bases and J by 0 bases, with 5 bases of the junction left unmatched. Per the germline V gene, CDR1 is LNHDA and CDR2 is SQIVND (reference sequence). The CDR3 sequence is 18 residues long. As DNA, the CDR3 is TGTGCCAGTAGTATATCCGGGACAGGGGGCCACTCTGGAAACACCATATATTTT. Residues: CASSISGTGGHSGNTIYF.

This rearrangement joins TRBV15 to TRBJ1-2; TRBD1 matches at 10 bases. The CDR3 contains 15 residues. V lost 0 bases to trimming and J lost 8 bases; unmatched junction nucleotides: 6. Germline CDR1 and CDR2: LNHNV and YYDKDF (reference sequence). In DNA form, the CDR3 reads TGTGCCACCAGCAGAGATCCCGGGACAGGGGCCGGCTACACCTTC. The encoded protein is CATSRDPGTGAGYTF.

V usage is TRBV25-1 and J usage is TRBJ1-2, with D perhaps TRBD1 (6 bases). The CDR3 has 12 amino acids. Germline lookup yields CDR1 MGHDK and CDR2 SYGVNS. With 6 bases removed from V and 6 bases from J, the gap between germline ends came to 11 bases. The CDR3 is CASRQGAHGYTF. For the CDR3, the DNA is TGTGCCAGCAGACAGGGAGCTCATGGCTACACCTTC.

The V call is TRBV5-4, the J call TRBJ1-2, with TRBD1 matching 10 bases. Germline values: CDR1 SGHNT, CDR2 YYREEE (reference sequence). This CDR3 region has 14 residues. J was trimmed by 8 bases and V by 3 bases; bases with no gene match: 7. CDR3 sequence reads: CASSSPTGGYGYTF. CDR3 DNA: TGTGCCAGCAGCTCGCCGACAGGGGGCTACGGCTACACCTTC. The entire variable domain, with the rest obtained from reference TRBV5-4 and TRBJ1-2, is as follows: ETGVTQSPTHLIKTRGQQVTLRCSSQSGHNTVSWYQQALGQGPQFIFQYYREEENGRGNFPPRFSGLQFPNYSSELNVNALELDDSALYLCASSSPTGGYGYTFGSGTRLTVV.

The chain carries TRBV10-3 and TRBJ1-6; maybe TRBD1 (6 bases). There are 14 residues in the CDR3. The V gene lost 6 bases and the J gene lost 5 bases, with 11 bases spanning the gap. Germline loops: CDR1 ENHRY, CDR2 SYGVKD. CDR3 sequence: CAIRRTADNSPLHF. As DNA, the CDR3 is TGTGCCATCAGAAGGACAGCAGATAATTCACCCCTCCACTTT.

This rearrangement joins TRBV2 to TRBJ2-2, with a possible D match to TRBD1 (6 bases). Trimming shortened V by 6 bases and J by 6 bases, and 17 bases separated the two germline ends. The germline V gene has CDR1 SNHLY and CDR2 FYNNEI. There are 15 residues in the CDR3. CDR3 sequence (DNA): TGTGCCAGCAGCGTAAACAGGGTCCCAGCCGGGGAGCTGTTTTTT. Its translation is CASSVNRVPAGELFF.

The chain employs TRBV27 and TRBJ1-6; D unclear. The CDR3 has 13 amino acids. Between the trimmed V and J ends, which lost 3 bases and 7 bases, there was a span of 7 bases. Germline V CDR1 and CDR2: MNHEY, SMNVEV (reference sequence). CDR3 sequence: CASSLPGNSPLHF. CDR3 sequence (DNA): TGTGCCAGCAGTTTGCCGGGGAATTCACCCCTCCACTTT.

The V and J genes are TRBV2 and TRBJ2-5, with 9 positions matching TRBD2. The CDR3 runs to 13 residues. Looked up from germline, CDR1 is SNHLY and CDR2 is FYNNEI. V shed 9 bases, J shed 4 bases, and the junction held 6 bases outside the gene matches. Written as DNA, the CDR3 is TGTGCCAGTAGCGGGAGTGGTGCAGAGACCCAGTACTTC. Translation gives CASSGSGAETQYF.

The chain joins TRBV15 to TRBJ1-6; D may be TRBD1 (5 bases). Deletions cut 5 bases from V and 4 bases from J, with 12 bases between. The length of the CDR3 is 15 residues. CDR1 and CDR2 (germline): LNHNV, YYDKDF (reference sequence). This chain's CDR3 is CATSGRQGYNSPLHF. CDR3 nucleotides: TGTGCCACCAGCGGACGGCAGGGTTATAATTCACCCCTCCACTTT.

The V gene is TRBV29-1, the J gene TRBJ1-2; D unclear. The germline gives CDR1 SQVTM, CDR2 ANQGSEA. This CDR3 is 12 amino acids long. V was clipped by 5 bases and J by 7 bases, with 14 bases between them. CDR3 loop: CSVLEGGGGYTF. The CDR3 region has the DNA TGCAGCGTTTTAGAGGGCGGCGGTGGCTACACCTTC.

To note about this clone: This sample includes further DNA sequences coding for the same CDR3. J is TRBJ1-3 and V is TRBV5-1; D may be TRBD1 (5 bases). CDR3 length equals 14 residues. V lost 0 bases, J lost 4 bases, and 8 bases lay in between. CDR1 and CDR2 (germline): SGHRS, YFSETQ. The CDR3 nucleotides read TGCGCCAGCAGCTTGGGCAGGGCGGGAAACACCATATATTTT. Translation gives CASSLGRAGNTIYF.

This chain connects TRBV5-6 to TRBJ2-5; D ambiguous. Per the germline V gene, CDR1 is SGHDT and CDR2 is YYEEEE. The CDR3 runs 13 residues. The V gene lost 0 bases and the J gene lost 1 base, with 4 bases spanning the gap. CDR3 loop: CASSLGGQETQYF. The CDR3 coding sequence is TGTGCCAGCAGCTTGGGCGGCCAAGAGACCCAGTACTTC. The entire variable domain, with the rest obtained from reference TRBV5-6 and TRBJ2-5, is as follows: DAGVTQSPTHLIKTRGQQVTLRCSPKSGHDTVSWYQQALGQGPQFIFQYYEEEERQRGNFPDRFSGHQFPNYSSELNVNALLLGDSALYLCASSLGGQETQYFGPGTRLLVL.

This clone was recorded only once. The chain uses TRBV7-2 and TRBJ2-3, with 8 bases fitting TRBD2. V shed 4 bases and J 0 bases; nucleotides not matched to a gene: 9. The CDR3 extends over 17 amino acids. Germline V lookup: CDR1 SGHTA, CDR2 FQGNSA. CDR3 sequence reads: CASSSLGGERSTDTQYF. Written as DNA, the CDR3 is TGTGCCAGCAGCTCCCTCGGGGGGGAGAGAAGCACAGATACGCAGTATTTT.

This chain uses TRBV28 with TRBJ1-5; possible D gene TRBD1, 6 bases. This CDR3 region has 17 residues. The germline V gene encodes CDR1 MDHEN and CDR2 SYDVKM. V lost 7 bases and J 5 bases, leaving 24 bases between the germline ends. DNA of the CDR3: TGTGCCAGCATTAACCAGCCAACGACAGAGGGGGATCAGCCCCAGCATTTT. As protein: CASINQPTTEGDQPQHF. The complete variable domain, with remaining parts taken from reference TRBV28 and TRBJ1-5, reads DVKVTQSSRYLVKRTGEKVFLECVQDMDHENMFWYRQDPGLGLRLIYFSYDVKMKEKGDIPEGYSVSREKKERFSLILESASTNQTSMYLCASINQPTTEGDQPQHFGDGTRLSIL.

V gene TRBV6-5 combines with J gene TRBJ2-7; no clear D gene. This CDR3 comprises 11 residues. Germline CDR1 is MNHEY and CDR2 is SVGAGI. The V gene lost 9 bases and the J gene lost 4 bases, with 10 bases spanning the gap. CDR3 region: CASKDGYEQYF. Here the CDR3 DNA reads TGTGCCAGTAAAGACGGGTACGAGCAGTACTTC.